Below, 31 T cell receptor beta chains from the same sample are listed, as sequenced in a study of vaccination and CD4 T cells after COVID-19. The Oncomine TCR Beta short-read assay was what sequenced the DNA obtained from cultured CD4+ T cells. TCRdb analysed the PCR reads with MiXCR anew, one entry per CDR3 protein. The sample yields roughly 9,000 distinct CDR3 sequences, 51% seen once. No cognate antigen is known for these TCRs. Treatment specified: roughly 11-day PBMC culture with coronavirus spike peptide pools or control peptides (ViraFEST assay). Input material: CD4+ T cells from blood, cultured in vitro. The receptors were gathered from a human donor who had recovered from COVID-19.

This clonotype was observed a few times. The rearrangement joins TRBV11-3 to TRBJ2-6; D is ambiguous. The CDR3 consists of 14 residues. Germline V gene data show CDR1 as SGHNT and CDR2 as YENEEA. Trimming took 5 bases from V and 4 from J, leaving 9 bases between them. For the CDR3, the DNA is TGTGCCAGCAGCCACGGTACCGGGGCCAACGTCCTGACTTTC. Amino acids: CASSHGTGANVLTF. The whole variable domain, remainder taken from reference TRBV11-3 and TRBJ2-6, is EAGVVQSPRYKIIEKKQPVAFWCNPISGHNTLYWYLQNLGQGPELLIRYENEEAVDDSQLPKDRFSAERLKGVDSTLKIQPAELGDSAVYLCASSHGTGANVLTFGAGSRLTVL.

This rearrangement joins TRBV19 to TRBJ2-2, with 7 bases matching TRBD1. From germline, CDR1 is LNHDA and CDR2 SQIVND (reference sequence). J was trimmed by 1 base and V by 5 bases; bases with no gene match: 7. The CDR3 runs 16 residues. The CDR3 coding sequence is TGTGCCAGTAGTCCCGACAGGGCAAAGAACACCGGGGAGCTGTTTTTT. Encoded protein: CASSPDRAKNTGELFF.

The chain employs TRBV12-3 or TRBV12-4 and TRBJ1-5; D is uncertain. The germline V and J ends were trimmed by 6 bases and 0 bases, with 24 bases remaining between them. CDR3 length: 19 amino acids. The CDR3 is CASSLSGNRYPYSNQPQHF. In DNA, the CDR3 is TGTGCCAGCAGCCTTTCGGGAAACCGCTACCCGTATAGCAATCAGCCCCAGCATTTT.

This clonotype was recorded a few times. The rearrangement links TRBV6-1 to TRBJ1-2; possibly TRBD1 for D (5 bases). The CDR3 length is 13 residues. V lost 6 bases to trimming and J lost 5 bases, with 13 bases between them. CDR1 and CDR2 from the germline V gene are MNHNS and SASEGT. The CDR3 DNA follows: TGTGCCAGCAGACCCGACAGATCTTATGGCTACACCTTC. Protein sequence: CASRPDRSYGYTF.

V is TRBV5-1 and J is TRBJ2-7, with D tentatively TRBD1 or TRBD2 (6 bases each). The CDR3 sequence is 15 residues long. Germline CDR1 SGHRS, CDR2 YFSETQ. V lost 4 bases to trimming and J lost 0 bases, with 14 bases between them. This chain's CDR3 is CASSPGASTSYEQYF. DNA for the CDR3: TGCGCCAGCAGCCCGGGGGCATCCACCTCCTACGAGCAGTACTTC.

This clonotype was seen only a few times. This chain connects TRBV6-1 to TRBJ1-2; the match to TRBD1 covers 11 bases. V gave up 5 bases and J gave up 8 bases; unmatched junction bases: 7. The length of the CDR3 is 14 residues. Germline V gives CDR1 MNHNS, CDR2 SASEGT. CDR3 in amino acids: CASSPRTGGLGYTF. The CDR3 nucleotides are TGTGCCAGCAGTCCTCGGACAGGGGGCTTGGGCTACACCTTC.

The CDR3 nucleotides read TGTGCCAGCAGTCCCGGGTCAACCTCCCCCTACGAGCAGTACTTC. Its translation is CASSPGSTSPYEQYF. This sequence joins TRBV6-1 and TRBJ2-7; no firm D call. This CDR3 has 15 amino acids. V was cut by 5 bases and J by 2 bases, with 16 bases left in between. Germline CDR1 MNHNS, CDR2 SASEGT.

CDR3 coding DNA: TGTGCCAGCAATCCGGGACAGAACTATGGCTACACCTTC. Its translation is CASNPGQNYGYTF. The chain recombines TRBV6-1 with TRBJ1-2; 7 positions match TRBD1. J gave up 2 bases and V 7 bases, and 4 bases lay outside the gene matches. The CDR3 has 13 amino acids. In germline, CDR1 is MNHNS, CDR2 SASEGT.

The chain couples TRBV30 to TRBJ2-5; D is possibly TRBD1 or TRBD2 (5 bases each). The CDR3 length is 17 residues. Germline assignment: CDR1 GTSNPN and CDR2 SVGIG (reference sequence). Trimming shortened V by 3 bases and J by 1 base, and 21 bases separated the two germline ends. The CDR3 here is CAWSLLLGTRTQETQYF. The CDR3, as DNA: TGTGCCTGGAGCTTGCTCCTCGGGACCCGGACCCAAGAGACCCAGTACTTC.

This sequence joins TRBV6-1 and TRBJ1-1; TRBD1 agrees at 11 bases. After removal of 11 bases from V and 4 bases from J, the junction contained 6 bases not matched to a gene. The CDR3 extends over 13 amino acids. CDR1 and CDR2 from the germline V gene are MNHNS and SASEGT. The CDR3 spells CAATGTGGTEAFF. In nucleotides, the CDR3 is TGTGCCGCTACCGGGACAGGGGGCACTGAAGCTTTCTTT.

The rearrangement joins TRBV20-1 to TRBJ1-5; perhaps TRBD1 as D (6 bases). Germline-derived CDR1 and CDR2 are DFQATT and SNEGSKA (reference sequence). Trimming left V 0 bases short and J 3 bases short, with 12 bases between. This CDR3 contains 15 residues. The CDR3: CSARDGYRDNQPQHF. The CDR3 bases are TGCAGTGCTAGAGATGGATACAGGGACAATCAGCCCCAGCATTTT.

The rearrangement uses TRBV7-3 and TRBJ1-1; 7 bases are a match to TRBD1. The V segment lost 5 bases and the J segment 7 bases; nucleotides outside the gene matches: 7. The germline V gene has CDR1 SGHTA and CDR2 FQGTGA. CDR3 length: 13 amino acids. This CDR3 is CASSPTGWVEAFF. The CDR3 bases are TGTGCCAGCAGCCCGACAGGGTGGGTTGAAGCTTTCTTT.

The chain's CDR3 is CASSLAGGAGGSTDTQYF. In DNA, the CDR3 is TGTGCCAGCAGTTTAGCGGGGGGAGCGGGGGGGAGCACAGATACGCAGTATTTT. The rearrangement uses TRBV12-3 or TRBV12-4 and TRBJ2-3; 10 nucleotides align to TRBD2. V shed 0 bases and J 0 bases; nucleotides not matched to a gene: 6. This CDR3 comprises 18 residues.

The J gene is TRBJ2-1, the V gene TRBV6-1, with 8 bases identical to TRBD2. CDR3 length: 15 amino acids. J lost 5 bases, V lost 6 bases, and 9 bases had no gene match. Germline loops: CDR1 MNHNS, CDR2 SASEGT. The CDR3 DNA reads as TGTGCCAGCAGCCGTGGGACTAGTTCGCACAATGAGCAGTTCTTC. Translating gives CASSRGTSSHNEQFF.

On this clonotype itself: The junction departs from the called germline gene at one end, perhaps through a read error. The chain joins TRBV7-2 to TRBJ1-5, with 7 bases matching TRBD1. This CDR3 is built from 15 residues. Germline CDR1 reads SGHTA; CDR2 reads FQGNSA. The CDR3 coding sequence is TGTGCCAGCAGCTTAGGGGACAGCAGCAATCAGTCCCAGCATTTT. Its translation: CASSLGDSSNQSQHF.

The chain is built from TRBV4-1 and TRBJ1-2, with D possibly TRBD1 on 6 matching bases. Germline CDR1 MGHRA, CDR2 YSYEKL. The CDR3 length is 15 residues. The V gene lost 1 base and the J gene lost 3 bases, with 12 bases spanning the gap. The CDR3 loop reads CASSQVSGADYGYTF. The DNA of the CDR3 is TGCGCCAGCAGCCAAGTGTCGGGGGCTGACTATGGCTACACCTTC.

The chain has TRBV7-2 and TRBJ2-2; D unclear. With 1 base removed from V and 8 bases from J, the gap between germline ends came to 8 bases. Per germline, CDR1 SGHTA and CDR2 FQGNSA. This CDR3 is 13 amino acids long. In DNA form, the CDR3 reads TGTGCCAGCAGCTTAGATTTCGAAGGGGAGCTGTTTTTT. Residues: CASSLDFEGELFF.

A few counts support this clonotype. This chain links TRBV6-1 with TRBJ1-3, with 8 positions matching TRBD1. The V segment lost 6 bases and the J segment 1 base; nucleotides outside the gene matches: 8. The CDR3 totals 16 residues. Germline CDR1 and CDR2: MNHNS and SASEGT. CDR3 region: CASSLSDRVSGNTIYF. As DNA, the CDR3 is TGTGCCAGCAGCCTTTCGGACAGGGTGTCTGGAAACACCATATATTTT.

J is TRBJ1-4 and V is TRBV7-9; D is ambiguous. V was pared by 4 bases and J by 0 bases, with 6 bases between. Germline V gene lookup returns CDR1 SEHNR and CDR2 FQNEAQ (reference sequence). The length of the CDR3 is 14 residues. The CDR3 nucleotides read TGTGCCAGCAGCTGGACGGCAACTAATGAAAAACTGTTTTTT. Translation gives CASSWTATNEKLFF.

CDR3 DNA: TGCAGTGCTCTGGACAGGGGGCTTGGAAAAGAGACCCAGTACTTC. Its protein is CSALDRGLGKETQYF. The J gene is TRBJ2-5, the V gene TRBV20-1; 11 bases agree with TRBD1. Trimming removed 5 bases from V and 3 bases from J; junction bases left unmatched: 8. Per germline, CDR1 DFQATT and CDR2 SNEGSKA (reference sequence). This CDR3 has 15 residues.

This chain uses TRBV28 with TRBJ1-1; 9 bases are a match to TRBD1. CDR3 length: 14 amino acids. Germline V gene sequence: CDR1 MDHEN, CDR2 SYDVKM. Trimming at V came to 5 bases and at J to 5 bases, leaving 6 bases not matched to a gene. The CDR3 coding sequence is TGTGCCAGCAGTCCCCGGACAGGGGAAACTGAAGCTTTCTTT. This encodes CASSPRTGETEAFF.

This clonotype came up a few times. The chain has TRBV2 and TRBJ1-2; D call uncertain. Germline lookup yields CDR1 SNHLY and CDR2 FYNNEI. Trimming removed 10 bases from V and 0 bases from J, with 15 bases in between. This CDR3 has 14 amino acids. CDR3 in DNA: TGTGCCACCCACGGCCGACTCTCTAACTATGGCTACACCTTC. This codes for CATHGRLSNYGYTF.

As concerns this clonotype: The junction shows a germline mismatch at one end, possibly a read error. The chain couples TRBV19 to TRBJ2-1; 8 nucleotides match TRBD2. Per the germline V gene, CDR1 is LNHDA and CDR2 is SQIVND (reference sequence). CDR3 length: 17 residues. The chain's CDR3 is CASSSPSWSGSYNEQFF. DNA of the CDR3: TGTGCTAGTAGTTCTCCAAGCTGGAGCGGGAGTTACAATGAGCAGTTCTTC.

This clonotype has a handful of counts. The CDR3, as DNA: TGCAGTGCTACGGACAGGGGTTGGAATCAGCCCCAGCATTTT. It is translated as CSATDRGWNQPQHF. The chain is built from TRBV20-1 and TRBJ1-5; the match to TRBD1 covers 9 bases. V trimming: 4 bases; J trimming: 4 bases; junction bases outside the gene matches: 5. Germline CDR1 reads DFQATT; CDR2 reads SNEGSKA (reference sequence). The CDR3 covers 14 residues.

V and J are TRBV20-1 and TRBJ1-1; D not resolved. The V gene's germline CDR1 is DFQATT and CDR2 SNEGSKA (reference sequence). The V end lost 0 bases, the J end lost 1 base, and 9 bases lay between the germline ends. The CDR3 is made up of 14 amino acids. Here the CDR3 DNA reads TGCAGTGCTAGAGAACCCAAGGGGAACACTGAAGCTTTCTTT. It encodes CSAREPKGNTEAFF.

This clonotype has just a few counts. CDR3 sequence reads: CASSLNSGRVGTEAFF. The CDR3 nucleotides read TGTGCCAGCAGCCTCAACTCGGGGCGGGTGGGCACTGAAGCTTTCTTT. The chain couples TRBV7-3 to TRBJ1-1; possibly TRBD1 for D (5 bases). The germline CDR1 and CDR2 sequences are SGHTA and FQGTGA. The CDR3 runs to 16 residues. V gave up 5 bases and J gave up 4 bases, with 20 bases separating them.

This clonotype has only a few counts. This chain connects TRBV7-6 to TRBJ2-1; TRBD2 agrees at 9 bases. The CDR3 is made up of 14 amino acids. V lost 6 bases, J lost 5 bases, and 5 bases stayed unmatched. Germline V gene data show CDR1 as SGHVS and CDR2 as FNYEAQ. Written as DNA, the CDR3 is TGTGCCAGCAGTCGGCGGGAGGGAAACAATGAGCAGTTCTTC. Its protein product is CASSRREGNNEQFF.

The J gene is TRBJ2-3, the V gene TRBV20-1; perhaps TRBD1 as D (6 bases). This CDR3 region has 16 residues. The germline gives CDR1 DFQATT, CDR2 SNEGSKA (reference sequence). V lost 0 bases and J 2 bases, leaving 15 bases between the germline ends. In nucleotides, the CDR3 is TGCAGTGCTAGAGATGGAGGCCAGGGGCCCACAGATACGCAGTATTTT. Its translation: CSARDGGQGPTDTQYF.

V and J are TRBV11-2 and TRBJ2-1, with TRBD2 as a possible D gene (6 bases). Trimming took off 4 bases at V and 0 bases at J, with 10 bases between the two ends. The CDR3 covers 15 residues. Per the germline V gene, CDR1 is SGHAT and CDR2 is FQNNGV. The CDR3 DNA is TGTGCCAGCAGCTGGGGGGTCAGCTCCTACAATGAGCAGTTCTTC. Translating gives CASSWGVSSYNEQFF.

The chain has TRBV5-1 and TRBJ1-1; the D is unclear. Germline V gene lookup returns CDR1 SGHRS and CDR2 YFSETQ. Trimming took off 4 bases at V and 0 bases at J, with 7 bases between the two ends. The CDR3 loop spans 13 amino acids. The CDR3 is CASSGQMNTEAFF. The CDR3 coding sequence is TGCGCCAGCAGCGGTCAGATGAACACTGAAGCTTTCTTT.

This clonotype turned up a few times. V is TRBV10-3 and J is TRBJ1-5; 7 bases fit TRBD1. Germline lookup yields CDR1 ENHRY and CDR2 SYGVKD. V was clipped by 4 bases and J by 1 base; unmatched bases: 4. The CDR3 is 15 amino acids. The CDR3 loop is CAISAGGESNQPQHF. The CDR3 DNA is TGTGCCATCAGTGCAGGGGGTGAGAGCAATCAGCCCCAGCATTTT.